Detailed here is one T cell receptor beta chain. The data were produced by immunoSEQ multiplex PCR, yet TCRdb's version contains in-frame clones alone and is incomplete. The profile shows approximately 200,000 clones, approximately 86% of them singletons. Germline V lookup: CDR1 SGHAT, CDR2 FQNNGV. The ends lost 0 bases at V and 3 bases at J; junction bases unmatched: 5. The CDR3 loop spans 16 amino acids. The sample originates from a study of blood T cell repertoires in COVID-19. Whole-study context: PBMCs, B-cell-depleted T cells, or T cells were the source of the cDNA or gDNA that made up the material.

The receptor was isolated from a man aged 25 to 45 with acute or convalescent COVID-19. The specimen sequenced was peripheral blood. The chain links TRBV11-2 to TRBJ2-1, with 7 bases fitting TRBD2. CDR3 DNA: TGTGCCAGCAGCTTAGAAGGGGCTAGCGGCTACAATGAGCAGTTCTTC. It is translated as CASSLEGASGYNEQFF.